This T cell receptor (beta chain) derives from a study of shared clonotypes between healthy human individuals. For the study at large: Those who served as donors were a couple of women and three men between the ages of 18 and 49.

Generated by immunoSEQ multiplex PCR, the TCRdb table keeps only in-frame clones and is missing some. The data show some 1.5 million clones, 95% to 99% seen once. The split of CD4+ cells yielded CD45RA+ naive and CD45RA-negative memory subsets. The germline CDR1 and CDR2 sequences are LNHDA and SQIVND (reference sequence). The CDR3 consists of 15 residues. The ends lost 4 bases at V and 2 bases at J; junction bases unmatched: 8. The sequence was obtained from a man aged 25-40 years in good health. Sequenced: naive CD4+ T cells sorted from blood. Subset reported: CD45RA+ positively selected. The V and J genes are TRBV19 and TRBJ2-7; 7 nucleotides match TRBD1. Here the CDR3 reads CASSSGQVAAYEQYF. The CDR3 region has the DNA TGTGCCAGTAGTAGCGGACAGGTCGCCGCCTACGAGCAGTACTTC. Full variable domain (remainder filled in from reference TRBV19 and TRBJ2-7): DGGITQSPKYLFRKEGQNVTLSCEQNLNHDAMYWYRQDPGQGLRLIYYSQIVNDFQKGDIAEGYSVSREKKESFPLTVTSAQKNPTAFYLCASSSGQVAAYEQYFGPGTRLTVT.